The entry that follows covers one T cell receptor (beta chain) sequence. The antigen it recognizes is unknown. No much larger clone is present one base from it, and per-base qualities are unavailable. The data stem from a study of blood T cell repertoires in COVID-19 (dated by TCRdb to 2018 to 2021). Regarding the research as a whole: Samples from collaborators originated in the United States, Italy and Spain and spanned both the acute and convalescent phases of COVID-19. The prospective study material was composed of cDNA or gDNA derived from T cells, B-cell-depleted T cells, or PBMCs. The dataset comprised deeply sampled blood TCRbeta repertoires from subjects exposed to, actively infected with, or recovered from COVID-19. The repertoires were made available in a free public database intended to serve as a resource for research on the immune response to SARS-CoV-2. Samples came from the ongoing ImmuneRACE study (first 160 participants) plus 1,254 subjects from 6 global collaborators. The sample metadata nearly always contained a de-identified subject ID, COVID-19 status, age in years and sex. Where HLA class I and class II types were available, the types were taken from metadata supplied by the sample provider, not from assay-based typing. Paper-wide results and their limitations: How much clinical and demographic metadata was included differed by source and by participant, and the metadata was provided uncurated.

The germline V end is reduced by 5 bases and the J end by 4 bases; junction bases left unmatched: 10. The CDR3 spans 16 residues, from the cysteine through the phenylalanine. CDR3 DNA is the only sequence kept; it has 48 bases, read in frame from the first base. In the germline V gene (reference sequence), CDR1 corresponds to SEHNR and CDR2 to FQNEAQ. Samples from volunteer blood donors who had recovered from COVID-19 were contributed by a second Seattle source. Each collaborating institution followed its own protocols to collect whole blood in K2EDTA tubes. For TCRbeta analysis, collaborator samples were shipped as frozen whole blood, as isolated PBMCs, or as DNA extracted from either sample type. TCRbeta CDR3 regions were amplified from genomic DNA by means of the immunoSEQ Assay, a bias-controlled multiplex PCR. The study's own analysis went as follows. Within the assay, amplification of reference gene primers was used to estimate how many nucleated cells each sample contained. Sequence reads were collapsed and filtered to measure the absolute abundance of every unique TCRbeta CDR3 rearrangement. For each sample, productive Simpson clonality was calculated as the square root of Simpson's diversity index over productive rearrangements. The table was pulled from immuneACCESS by TCRdb, which kept in-frame rearrangements only. Such tables lose some clones; where checked, under half of the loss comes from unresolved V genes, and the rest has no known cause. The DNA was the basis for D and trimming; V, J and clone size are from that table. This sample gives about 270,000 clones in total; about four fifths of them show up just once. Around 10% of the sample lies in the top ten.

Sample: peripheral blood. The chain is assembled from TRBV7-9 and TRBJ2-1; 8 nucleotides in the junction match TRBD2. The receptor's source is a woman aged 45-65 years who had recovered from COVID-19. The CDR3 loop reads CASSPIIAGRYNEQFF. The nucleotide sequence reads as follows: TGTGCCAGCAGCCCTATCATAGCGGGGAGGTACAATGAGCAGTTCTTC.